Sequencing of this T cell receptor (beta chain) was carried out in a study of a mutant IDH1 vaccine in newly diagnosed glioma. For the study at large: Vaccines were begun 4-6 weeks after radiotherapy alone, or with temozolomide cycles. Treated patients were roughly 60% male, around 38% female, mean age 40.4 years. The study, taken as a whole, reports: Of all patients, 93.3% showed vaccine-induced immune responses.

Concerning this clone: Its antigen is undetermined.

TCRdb's table, derived via immunoSEQ multiplex PCR, lists solely in-frame clones and lacks some. Found here are under 45,000 clones, approximately 88% of them singletons; the top ten hold around 2.5%. Time point in this sample: week 23, last vaccination. All doses held 300 ug of mutant IDH1 20-mer peptide, with topical imiquimod. Those who donated had recent WHO grade 3 or 4 IDH1-mutant, ATRX-lost astrocytomas. Trimming took off 4 bases at V and 9 bases at J, with 9 bases between the two ends. The CDR3 is made up of 11 amino acids. Germline V CDR1 and CDR2: SGHTA, FQGNSA. The sequences come from PBMCs, collected from a glioma patient whose treatment included an IDH1 peptide vaccine. This chain uses TRBV7-2 with TRBJ2-5, with a possible D match to TRBD2 (5 bases). This TCR was recovered from a woman younger than 30 with glioma. Some clones in this sample may be carry-over from other donors' samples. The CDR3 DNA reads as TGTGCCAGCAGCTATGGAGCGGCCCAGTACTTC. As protein: CASSYGAAQYF.